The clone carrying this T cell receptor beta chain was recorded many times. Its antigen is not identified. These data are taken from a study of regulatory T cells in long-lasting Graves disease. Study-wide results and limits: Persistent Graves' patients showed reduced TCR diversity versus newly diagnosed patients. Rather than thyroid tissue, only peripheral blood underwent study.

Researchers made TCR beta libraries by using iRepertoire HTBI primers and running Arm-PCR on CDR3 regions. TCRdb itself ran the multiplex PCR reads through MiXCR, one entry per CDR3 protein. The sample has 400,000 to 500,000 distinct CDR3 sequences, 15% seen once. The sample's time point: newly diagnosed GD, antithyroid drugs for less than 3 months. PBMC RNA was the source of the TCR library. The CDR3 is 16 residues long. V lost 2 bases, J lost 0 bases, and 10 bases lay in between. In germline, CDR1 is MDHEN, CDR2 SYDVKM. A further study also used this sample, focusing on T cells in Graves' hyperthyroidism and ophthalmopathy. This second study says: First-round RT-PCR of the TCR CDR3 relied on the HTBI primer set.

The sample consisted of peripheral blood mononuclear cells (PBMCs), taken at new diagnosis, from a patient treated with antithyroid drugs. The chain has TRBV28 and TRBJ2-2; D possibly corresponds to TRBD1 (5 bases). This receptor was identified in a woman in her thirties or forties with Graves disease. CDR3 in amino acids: CASSLTGQANTGELFF. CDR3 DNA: TGTGCCAGCAGTTTAACAGGACAAGCGAACACCGGGGAGCTGTTTTTT.